The present entry profiles one T cell receptor beta chain with its context. The germline V gene has CDR1 SQVTM and CDR2 ANQGSEA. The trim removed 8 bases at V and 4 bases at J, leaving 8 bases unmatched. CDR3 length equals 13 residues. These data come from a study of follicular helper T cells after annual influenza vaccination. Stated time point: 2014-2015 season, pre-vaccination. Per time point, roughly 40-100 mL of blood was sampled. Sequencing used immunoSEQ multiplex PCR; TCRdb keeps in-frame clones, though not all of them. In the table there are 10,000 to 15,000 clones, under 80% of which are singletons.

The genes are TRBV29-1 and TRBJ2-1, with TRBD1 matching 7 bases. The material was CXCR5- memory CD4+ T cells sorted from blood, obtained on the day of influenza vaccination. The TCR sequence derives from an adult who received the influenza vaccine. The DNA of the CDR3 is TGCAGCTACAGGGGCCCCCGGTACAATGAGCAGTTCTTC. This gives the protein CSYRGPRYNEQFF.